These 5 T cell receptor beta chains were all obtained from the same sample, sequenced in a study of post-analysis software for immune sequencing data. Study observations and caveats: Patients carried five TRBV segments more frequently than controls did, and TRBV5-6, TRBV5-1 and TRBV20-1 were among them.

TCR beta cDNA libraries included unique molecular identifiers. TCRdb reprocessed the PCR reads via MiXCR and lists one record per CDR3 protein. The repertoire holds about half a million distinct CDR3 sequences, about a third seen once, with 5% to 6% in the top ten. These receptors have no known antigen. Sequencing was performed on blood. These TCRs come from a girl younger than 18 with multiple sclerosis.

The CDR3 coding sequence is TGCAGTGCTATGCGGGGACTCAGCACAGATACGCAGTATTTT. Amino acid sequence: CSAMRGLSTDTQYF. The chain employs TRBV20-1 and TRBJ2-3; a possible D gene is TRBD2 (6 bases). The germline V gene encodes CDR1 DFQATT and CDR2 SNEGSKA (reference sequence). CDR3 size: 14 residues. V lost 4 bases to trimming and J lost 0 bases, with 11 bases between them.

The chain uses TRBV7-2 and TRBJ2-1; unclear D gene. V was shortened by 2 bases and J by 8 bases, with 4 bases between the two germline ends. The V gene's germline CDR1 is SGHTA and CDR2 FQGNSA. The CDR3 loop spans 11 amino acids. CDR3 sequence reads: CASSLFDEQFF. The CDR3, as DNA: TGTGCCAGCAGCTTATTTGATGAGCAGTTCTTC. The variable domain in full, with the rest retrieved from reference TRBV7-2 and TRBJ2-1, is GAGVSQSPSNKVTEKGKDVELRCDPISGHTALYWYRQSLGQGLEFLIYFQGNSAPDKSGLPSDRFSAERTGGSVSTLTIQRTQQEDSAVYLCASSLFDEQFFGPGTRLTVL.

The chain employs TRBV7-2 and TRBJ2-7, with D possibly being TRBD1 (6 bases). The germline CDR1 and CDR2 sequences are SGHTA and FQGNSA. The CDR3 runs to 15 residues. With 1 base removed from V and 3 bases from J, the gap between germline ends came to 13 bases. The CDR3 reads CASSLEQGRVYEQYF. The CDR3 DNA sequence: TGTGCCAGCAGCTTAGAACAGGGCCGTGTCTACGAGCAGTACTTC.

The chain combines TRBV20-1 with TRBJ1-1, with 7 bases aligning to TRBD1. The V and J ends lost 8 bases and 12 bases, in that order; junction bases with no gene match: 6. CDR1 and CDR2 from the germline V gene are DFQATT and SNEGSKA (reference sequence). This CDR3 contains 9 residues. CDR3 sequence reads: CSTDRDTFF. DNA for the CDR3: TGCAGTACAGACAGGGATACTTTCTTT.

The CDR3 sequence: CASSPQGDAGYTF. CDR3 DNA sequence: TGTGCCAGCAGCCCACAGGGGGATGCTGGCTACACCTTC. V usage is TRBV3-1 and J usage is TRBJ1-2; 8 positions agree with TRBD1. After removal of 4 bases from V and 7 bases from J, the junction contained 5 bases not matched to a gene. Per the germline V gene, CDR1 is LGHDT and CDR2 is YNNKEL (reference sequence). The CDR3 consists of 13 residues.